What follows are 26 T cell receptor beta chains derived from one specimen sequenced in a study of cytomegalovirus exposure and HLA in healthy donors. It was with 60 Vbeta and 13 Jbeta primers that the PCR ran. Sequencing used immunoSEQ multiplex PCR; TCRdb keeps in-frame clones, though not all of them. Of 150,000 to 200,000 clones in the sample, 80% are singletons; the top ten hold less than 10%. Sequencing used PBMCs. These TCRs come from a man between 18 and 29 years old in good health and CMV-seropositive.

This chain connects TRBV9 to TRBJ2-5; the match to TRBD1 covers 7 bases. In germline, CDR1 is SGDLS, CDR2 YYNGEE. The CDR3 covers 16 residues. The J segment lost 4 bases and the V segment lost 3 bases, leaving 12 bases of the junction unmatched. CDR3 in amino acids: CASSAGQGVLGETQYF. The CDR3 DNA reads as TGTGCCAGCAGCGCGGGGCAGGGGGTTCTAGGAGAGACCCAGTACTTC.

The genes are TRBV19 and TRBJ2-7; 12 positions agree with TRBD1. Losses at the gene ends were 4 bases for V and 0 bases for J; bases not matched to a gene: 10. The CDR3 sequence is 18 residues long. Germline V gene lookup returns CDR1 LNHDA and CDR2 SQIVND (reference sequence). The CDR3 nucleotides read TGTGCCAGTAGTAGGGCCGGGACAGGGGGCCCTCTCTCCTACGAGCAGTACTTC. Its translation: CASSRAGTGGPLSYEQYF.

This clone was seen a handful of times. This chain links TRBV10-2 with TRBJ1-5, with a possible D match to TRBD1 (5 bases). The ends were cut back, 7 bases at V and 2 bases at J, with 9 bases in the middle. Germline CDR1 and CDR2: WSHSY and SAAADI. The CDR3 totals 13 residues. DNA for the CDR3: TGCGCCAGCACGGGGGGTGGCAATCAGCCCCAGCATTTT. Protein product: CASTGGGNQPQHF.

This clone was picked up a small number of times. The genes are TRBV6-4 and TRBJ2-1; TRBD1 agrees at 9 bases. Germline V CDR1 and CDR2: MRHNA, SNTAGT. Unmatched junction bases numbered 0, after V lost 0 bases and J lost 6 bases. The CDR3 covers 14 residues. This CDR3 reads CASSDSTGGNEQFF. CDR3 coding DNA: TGTGCCAGCAGTGACTCGACAGGGGGCAATGAGCAGTTCTTC.

The V gene is TRBV6-1, the J gene TRBJ2-3, with 13 bases matching TRBD2. V gave up 2 bases and J gave up 2 bases; unmatched junction bases: 10. The CDR3 is made up of 19 amino acids. Germline-derived CDR1 and CDR2 are MNHNS and SASEGT. The CDR3 DNA sequence: TGTGCCAGCAGTGAAAAGAGGACTACTAGCGGGAGGGACACAGATACGCAGTATTTT. Translating gives CASSEKRTTSGRDTDTQYF.

J is TRBJ2-1 and V is TRBV5-5, with 7 bases lining up with TRBD1. In germline, CDR1 is SGHKS, CDR2 YYEKEE (reference sequence). Losses at the gene ends were 4 bases for V and 15 bases for J; bases not matched to a gene: 10. The CDR3 loop spans 12 amino acids. The CDR3 region has the DNA TGTGCCAGCAGCCTGGAAGACAGGGCCTTGTTCTTC. It translates to CASSLEDRALFF.

This chain links TRBV5-6 with TRBJ1-2; 11 bases are a match to TRBD1. The CDR3 loop spans 14 amino acids. Losses at the gene ends were 0 bases for V and 8 bases for J; bases not matched to a gene: 3. CDR1 SGHDT and CDR2 YYEEEE come from the germline V gene. The CDR3 here is CASSLGTGGLGYTF. In DNA, the CDR3 is TGTGCCAGCAGCTTGGGGACAGGGGGCTTGGGCTACACCTTC. Together with reference TRBV5-6 and TRBJ1-2, the CDR3 gives the full variable domain: DAGVTQSPTHLIKTRGQQVTLRCSPKSGHDTVSWYQQALGQGPQFIFQYYEEEERQRGNFPDRFSGHQFPNYSSELNVNALLLGDSALYLCASSLGTGGLGYTFGSGTRLTVV.

The chain links TRBV30 to TRBJ1-6; D uncertain. The V and J ends lost 6 bases and 5 bases respectively, with 11 bases between them. The CDR3 loop spans 13 amino acids. Germline lookup yields CDR1 GTSNPN and CDR2 SVGIG (reference sequence). The CDR3 loop is CACNEGNNSPLHF. Written as DNA, the CDR3 is TGTGCCTGCAACGAGGGAAATAATTCACCCCTCCACTTT. The full variable domain, its missing parts supplied by reference TRBV30 and TRBJ1-6, is SQTIHQWPATLVQPVGSPLSLECTVEGTSNPNLYWYRQAAGRGLQLLFYSVGIGQISSEVPQNLSASRPQDRQFILSSKKLLLSDSGFYLCACNEGNNSPLHFGNGTRLTVT.

This clone occurred a few times. The rearrangement links TRBV5-1 to TRBJ2-7; 9 bases match TRBD2. CDR3 length: 15 amino acids. J gave up 5 bases and V 5 bases, and 11 bases lay outside the gene matches. Looked up from germline, CDR1 is SGHRS and CDR2 is YFSETQ. CDR3 bases: TGCGCCAGCAGAAATGTAGCGGGAGTTCCCCACGAGCAGTACTTC. This sequence encodes CASRNVAGVPHEQYF.

The chain links TRBV19 to TRBJ1-1; 8 bases are a match to TRBD1. V gave up 6 bases and J gave up 0 bases; unmatched junction bases: 9. The germline gives CDR1 LNHDA, CDR2 SQIVND (reference sequence). The CDR3 loop spans 16 amino acids. The CDR3 bases are TGTGCCAGTAGCGATTCAGGGGGCTTGGTGAACACTGAAGCTTTCTTT. It yields the protein CASSDSGGLVNTEAFF.

The rearrangement joins TRBV6-5 to TRBJ2-1; TRBD1 aligns across 10 bases. The V gene end was trimmed by 5 bases and the J gene end by 3 bases; junction bases not matched to a gene: 4. CDR1 is MNHEY, CDR2 SVGAGI, per germline. This CDR3 is 15 amino acids long. The CDR3 protein is CASSPRTGGYNEQFF. The CDR3 DNA reads as TGTGCCAGCAGTCCCCGGACAGGGGGCTACAATGAGCAGTTCTTC.

This clone was seen a few times. The chain couples TRBV9 to TRBJ2-2; the match to TRBD2 covers 8 bases. With 2 bases clipped from V and 6 bases from J, the junction kept 12 bases outside the gene matches. From germline, CDR1 is SGDLS and CDR2 YYNGEE. This CDR3 has 17 residues. CDR3 DNA: TGTGCCAGCAGCGTGGGGGCCGGGGGGGGCCGGGCCGGGGAGCTGTTTTTT. This sequence encodes CASSVGAGGGRAGELFF.

The J gene is TRBJ1-5, the V gene TRBV7-3; possibly TRBD1 for D (5 bases). Trimming shortened V by 3 bases and J by 10 bases, and 10 bases separated the two germline ends. The CDR3 length is 12 residues. Germline values: CDR1 SGHTA, CDR2 FQGTGA. CDR3 coding DNA: TGTGCCAGCAGCTTCCGGGGGATCCCCCAGCATTTT. It encodes CASSFRGIPQHF.

This clone was seen just once. The gene calls are TRBV4-3 and TRBJ1-2; D is uncertain. CDR1 is LGHNA, CDR2 YSLEER, per germline. The CDR3 covers 14 residues. Trimming removed 0 bases at V and 4 bases at J, with 9 bases between. CDR3 loop: CASSQDGVGYGYTF. CDR3 nucleotides: TGCGCCAGCAGCCAAGACGGGGTGGGCTATGGCTACACCTTC.

A single count supports this clone. V and J are TRBV4-1 and TRBJ2-5; a possible D gene is TRBD1 (6 bases). Trimming took off 1 base at V and 5 bases at J, with 17 bases between the two ends. The CDR3 has 16 amino acids. CDR1 is MGHRA and CDR2 is YSYEKL in the germline V gene. CDR3 loop: CASSQVPDRLGETQYF. In DNA form, the CDR3 reads TGCGCCAGCAGCCAAGTCCCGGACAGACTGGGTGAGACCCAGTACTTC.

The chain recombines TRBV7-2 with TRBJ2-5, with 13 bases that match TRBD2. CDR1 and CDR2 (germline): SGHTA, FQGNSA. Trimming removed 3 bases from V and 7 bases from J; junction bases left unmatched: 5. This CDR3 is 15 amino acids long. CDR3 region: CASSLGLAGSWTQYF. The DNA of the CDR3 is TGTGCCAGCAGCTTGGGACTAGCGGGGTCCTGGACCCAGTACTTC.

A few counts support this clone. The chain carries TRBV7-9 and TRBJ2-3; 9 bases line up with TRBD2. The V gene end was trimmed by 3 bases and the J gene end by 1 base; junction bases not matched to a gene: 2. The CDR3 spans 15 residues. Germline V lookup: CDR1 SEHNR, CDR2 FQNEAQ (reference sequence). The CDR3 protein is CASSLTSGRTDTQYF. CDR3 in DNA: TGTGCCAGCAGCTTGACTAGCGGCCGCACAGATACGCAGTATTTT.

The rearrangement joins TRBV7-9 to TRBJ2-5, with 8 bases that match TRBD1. The J call may be wrong; the DNA end is better matched by TRBJ2-7. Germline CDR1 reads SEHNR; CDR2 reads FQNEAQ (reference sequence). CDR3 size: 14 residues. This chain's CDR3 is CASSRGQAAYEQYF. DNA for the CDR3: TGTGCCAGCAGCCGGGGACAGGCTGCCTACGAGCAGTACTTC.

This clone was picked up a small number of times. V gene TRBV5-1 combines with J gene TRBJ1-1; tentative D call: TRBD1 (6 bases). V lost 4 bases, J lost 10 bases, and 20 bases lay in between. CDR3 length equals 14 residues. Germline-derived CDR1 and CDR2 are SGHRS and YFSETQ. The CDR3 loop is CASSAGTPSHGAFF. CDR3 nucleotide sequence: TGCGCCAGCAGCGCAGGGACACCATCCCATGGAGCTTTCTTT.

The CDR3 sequence is CASSSPRAGNTIYF. The CDR3, as DNA: TGTGCCAGCAGTTCCCCGAGGGCTGGAAACACCATATATTTT. The chain couples TRBV6-5 to TRBJ1-3; D ambiguous. V dropped 4 bases and J dropped 2 bases, with 9 bases sitting between them. The CDR3 is made up of 14 amino acids. The germline V gene encodes CDR1 MNHEY and CDR2 SVGAGI.

In this sample, this clone turned up a few times. The chain recombines TRBV9 with TRBJ2-7, with D unresolved. The CDR3 has 12 amino acids. Trimming removed 4 bases at V and 1 base at J, with 6 bases between. The germline V gene encodes CDR1 SGDLS and CDR2 YYNGEE. The CDR3 coding sequence is TGTGCCAGCAGCCCGGGTTCCTACGAGCAGTACTTC. It encodes CASSPGSYEQYF.

This chain connects TRBV21-1 to TRBJ2-1; the table's D call TRBD2 went unverified against the DNA. TRBV21-1 has pseudogene status. This CDR3 has 19 amino acids. The CDR3 DNA follows: TGTGCCAGCAGCTCGGGGGTCTCCGAGTGCGCCCATATCCTCAATGAGCAGTTCTTC. Translating gives CASSSGVSECAHILNEQFF.

The chain recombines TRBV9 with TRBJ2-3, with 7 nucleotides matching TRBD2. CDR3 length: 14 residues. Germline-derived CDR1 and CDR2 are SGDLS and YYNGEE. The V and J ends lost 2 bases and 4 bases, in that order; junction bases with no gene match: 4. CDR3 in amino acids: CASSVSGGADTQYF. In nucleotides, the CDR3 is TGTGCCAGCAGCGTGAGTGGGGGGGCAGATACGCAGTATTTT.

The chain couples TRBV5-6 to TRBJ1-4; 7 bases are a match to TRBD1. Germline V gene data show CDR1 as SGHDT and CDR2 as YYEEEE. The CDR3 has 15 amino acids. V was clipped by 4 bases and J by 6 bases; unmatched bases: 9. DNA of the CDR3: TGTGCCAGCAGCGCCGAGACAGGGATGGATGAAAAACTGTTTTTT. This encodes CASSAETGMDEKLFF.

The chain has TRBV30 and TRBJ1-1, with D perhaps TRBD1 (5 bases). Trimming shortened V by 8 bases and J by 4 bases, and 20 bases separated the two germline ends. The CDR3 is 14 residues long. Per germline, CDR1 GTSNPN and CDR2 SVGIG (reference sequence). The CDR3 nucleotides are TGTGCCGGTTGGAGTCCCAGGGTGGGCACTGAAGCTTTCTTT. This encodes CAGWSPRVGTEAFF.

Note on this clone: This is likely a read error, given that the CDR3 carries no conserved phenylalanine or tryptophan at its end. Other DNA sequences in this sample translate to the same CDR3. The genes are TRBV2 and TRBJ1-6; D perhaps matches TRBD1 (5 bases). Germline CDR1 and CDR2: SNHLY and FYNNEI. CDR3 length equals 13 residues. V lost 3 bases to trimming and J lost 12 bases, with 12 bases between them. The CDR3 sequence: CASSETGGEPLHL. The CDR3 DNA is TGTGCCAGCAGTGAGACGGGGGGTGAACCCCTCCACCTT.